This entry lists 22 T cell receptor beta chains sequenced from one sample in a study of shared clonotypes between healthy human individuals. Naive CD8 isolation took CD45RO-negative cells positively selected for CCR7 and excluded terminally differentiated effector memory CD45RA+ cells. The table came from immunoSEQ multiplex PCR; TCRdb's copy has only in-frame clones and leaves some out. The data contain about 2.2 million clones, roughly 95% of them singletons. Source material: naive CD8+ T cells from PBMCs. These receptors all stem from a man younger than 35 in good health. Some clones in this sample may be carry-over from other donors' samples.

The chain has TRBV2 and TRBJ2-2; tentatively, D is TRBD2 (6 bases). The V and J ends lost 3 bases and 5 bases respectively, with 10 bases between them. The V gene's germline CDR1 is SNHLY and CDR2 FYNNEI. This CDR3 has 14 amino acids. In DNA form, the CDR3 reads TGTGCCAGCAGTGATGTTGCGGGGACCGGGGAGCTGTTTTTT. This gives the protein CASSDVAGTGELFF.

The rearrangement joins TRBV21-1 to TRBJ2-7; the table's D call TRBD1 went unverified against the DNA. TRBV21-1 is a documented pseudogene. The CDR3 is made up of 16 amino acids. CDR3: CASSKRGYSENYEQYF. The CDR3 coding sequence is TGTGCCAGCAGCAAAAGGGGATACTCAGAAAACTACGAGCAGTACTTC.

The CDR3 sequence: CASTESGGRSSYEQYF. The DNA of the CDR3 is TGTGCCAGCACCGAATCTGGGGGCAGAAGCTCCTACGAGCAGTACTTC. The chain couples TRBV28 to TRBJ2-7, with a weak D call TRBD1 (6 bases). V was cut by 7 bases and J by 0 bases, with 19 bases left in between. Germline CDR1 reads MDHEN; CDR2 reads SYDVKM. The CDR3 covers 16 residues.

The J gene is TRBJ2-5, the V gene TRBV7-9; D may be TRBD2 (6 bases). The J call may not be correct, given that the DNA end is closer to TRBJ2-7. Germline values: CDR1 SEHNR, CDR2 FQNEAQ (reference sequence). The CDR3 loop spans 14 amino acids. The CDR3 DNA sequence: TGTGCCAGCAGCTTGGACTACCTAGGGTACGAGCAGTACTTC. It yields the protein CASSLDYLGYEQYF.

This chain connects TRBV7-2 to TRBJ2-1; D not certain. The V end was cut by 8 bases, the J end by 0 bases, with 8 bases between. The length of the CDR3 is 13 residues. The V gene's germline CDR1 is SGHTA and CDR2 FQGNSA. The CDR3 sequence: CASAPSSYNEQFF. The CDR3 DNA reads TGTGCCAGCGCTCCCAGCTCCTACAATGAGCAGTTCTTC.

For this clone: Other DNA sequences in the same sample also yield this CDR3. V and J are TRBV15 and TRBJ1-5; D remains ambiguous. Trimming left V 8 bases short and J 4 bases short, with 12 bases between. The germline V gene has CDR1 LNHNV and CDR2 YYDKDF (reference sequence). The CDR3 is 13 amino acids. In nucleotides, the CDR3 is TGTGCCACCTCACGGGGTGGGAATCAGCCCCAGCATTTT. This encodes CATSRGGNQPQHF.

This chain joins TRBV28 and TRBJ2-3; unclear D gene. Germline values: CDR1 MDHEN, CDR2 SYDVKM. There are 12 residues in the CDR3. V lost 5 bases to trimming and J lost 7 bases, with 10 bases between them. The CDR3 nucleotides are TGTGCCAGCAGTCCCGACGGTAATACGCAGTATTTT. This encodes CASSPDGNTQYF.

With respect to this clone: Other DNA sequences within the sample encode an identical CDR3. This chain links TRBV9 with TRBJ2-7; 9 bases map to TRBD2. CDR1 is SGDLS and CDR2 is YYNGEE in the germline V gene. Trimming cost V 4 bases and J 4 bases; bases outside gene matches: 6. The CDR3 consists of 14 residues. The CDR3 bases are TGTGCCAGCAGCCCGGGACTAGCCGGTTACGAGCAGTACTTC. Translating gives CASSPGLAGYEQYF.

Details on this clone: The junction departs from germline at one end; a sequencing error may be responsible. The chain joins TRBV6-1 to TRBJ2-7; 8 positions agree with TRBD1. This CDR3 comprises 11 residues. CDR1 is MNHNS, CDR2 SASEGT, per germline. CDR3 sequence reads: CASSTRTGFHF. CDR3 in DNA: TGTGCCAGCAGTACCCGGACAGGGTTCCACTTC.

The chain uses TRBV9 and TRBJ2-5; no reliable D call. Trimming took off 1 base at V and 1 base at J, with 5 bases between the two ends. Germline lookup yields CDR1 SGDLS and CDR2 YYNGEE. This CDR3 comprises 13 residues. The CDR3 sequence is CASSVYAQETQYF. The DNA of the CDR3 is TGTGCCAGCAGCGTATATGCCCAAGAGACCCAGTACTTC.

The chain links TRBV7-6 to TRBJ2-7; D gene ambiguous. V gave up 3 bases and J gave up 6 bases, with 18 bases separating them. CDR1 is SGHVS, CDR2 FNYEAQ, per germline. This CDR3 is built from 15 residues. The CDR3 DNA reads TGTGCCAGCAGCTTTGGTCTCGAACAGCTCGGCGAGCAGTACTTC. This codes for CASSFGLEQLGEQYF.

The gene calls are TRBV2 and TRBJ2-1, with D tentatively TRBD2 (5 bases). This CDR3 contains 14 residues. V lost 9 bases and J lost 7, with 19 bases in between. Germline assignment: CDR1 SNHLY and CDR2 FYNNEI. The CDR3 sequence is CARSGNLRSNEQFF. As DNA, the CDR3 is TGTGCCAGGTCCGGGAACCTGCGTTCGAATGAGCAGTTCTTC.

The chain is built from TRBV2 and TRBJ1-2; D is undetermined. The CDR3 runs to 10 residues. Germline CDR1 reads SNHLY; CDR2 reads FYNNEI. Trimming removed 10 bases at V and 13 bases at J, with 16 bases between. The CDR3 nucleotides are TGTGCCACCCTCGACGGCGAGTGCACCTTC. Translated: CATLDGECTF.

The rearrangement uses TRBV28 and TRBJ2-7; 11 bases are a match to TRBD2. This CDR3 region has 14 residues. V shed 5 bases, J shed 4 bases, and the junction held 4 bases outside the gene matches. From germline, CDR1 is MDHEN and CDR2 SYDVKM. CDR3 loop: CASSPRLAGYEQYF. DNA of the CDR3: TGTGCCAGCAGTCCCAGACTAGCGGGGTACGAGCAGTACTTC.

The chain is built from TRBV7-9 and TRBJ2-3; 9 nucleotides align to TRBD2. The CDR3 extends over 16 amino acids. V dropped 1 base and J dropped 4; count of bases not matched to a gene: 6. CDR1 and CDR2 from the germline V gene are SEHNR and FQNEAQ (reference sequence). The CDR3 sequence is CASSLDSGSESDTQYF. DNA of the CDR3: TGTGCCAGCAGCTTAGATAGCGGGAGTGAGTCAGATACGCAGTATTTT.

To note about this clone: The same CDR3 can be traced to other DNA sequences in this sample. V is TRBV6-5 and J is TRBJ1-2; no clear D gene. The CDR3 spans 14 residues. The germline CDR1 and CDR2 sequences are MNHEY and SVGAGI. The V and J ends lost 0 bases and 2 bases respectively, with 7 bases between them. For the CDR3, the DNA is TGTGCCAGCAGTTACTCGGCGGCGAACTATGGCTACACCTTC. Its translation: CASSYSAANYGYTF.

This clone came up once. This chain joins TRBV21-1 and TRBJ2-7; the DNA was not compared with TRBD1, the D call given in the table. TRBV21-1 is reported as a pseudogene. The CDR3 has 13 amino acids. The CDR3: CATRRPQAYEQYF. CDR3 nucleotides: TGTGCCACCCGTCGGCCCCAGGCCTACGAGCAGTACTTC.

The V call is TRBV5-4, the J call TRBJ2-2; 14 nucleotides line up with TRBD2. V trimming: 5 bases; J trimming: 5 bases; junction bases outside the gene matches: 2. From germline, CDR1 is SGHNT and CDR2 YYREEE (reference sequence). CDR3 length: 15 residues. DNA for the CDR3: TGTGCCAGCAGGGGGACTAGCGGGAGTACCGGGGAGCTGTTTTTT. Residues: CASRGTSGSTGELFF.

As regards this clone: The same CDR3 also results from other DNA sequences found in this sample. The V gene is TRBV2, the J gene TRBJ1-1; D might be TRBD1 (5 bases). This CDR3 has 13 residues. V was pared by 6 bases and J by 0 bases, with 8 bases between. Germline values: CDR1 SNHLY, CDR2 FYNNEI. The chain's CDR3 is CASRQGMNTEAFF. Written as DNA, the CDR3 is TGTGCCAGCAGGCAGGGCATGAACACTGAAGCTTTCTTT.

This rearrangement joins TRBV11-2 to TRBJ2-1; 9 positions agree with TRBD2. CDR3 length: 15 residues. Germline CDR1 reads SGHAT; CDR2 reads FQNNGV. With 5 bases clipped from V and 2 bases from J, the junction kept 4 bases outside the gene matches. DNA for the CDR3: TGTGCCAGCAGCCGGAGCGGGAGGACCTACAATGAGCAGTTCTTC. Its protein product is CASSRSGRTYNEQFF. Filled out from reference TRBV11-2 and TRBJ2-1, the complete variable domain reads EAGVAQSPRYKIIEKRQSVAFWCNPISGHATLYWYQQILGQGPKLLIQFQNNGVVDDSQLPKDRFSAERLKGVDSTLKIQPAKLEDSAVYLCASSRSGRTYNEQFFGPGTRLTVL.

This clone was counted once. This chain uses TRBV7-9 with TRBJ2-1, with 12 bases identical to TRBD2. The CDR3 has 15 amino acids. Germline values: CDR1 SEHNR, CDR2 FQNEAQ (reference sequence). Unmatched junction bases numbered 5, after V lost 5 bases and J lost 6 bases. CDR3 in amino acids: CASSPGLAGFNEQFF. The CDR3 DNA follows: TGTGCCAGCAGCCCGGGACTAGCGGGTTTCAATGAGCAGTTCTTC. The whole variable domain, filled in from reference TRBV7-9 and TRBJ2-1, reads DTGVSQNPRHKITKRGQNVTFRCDPISEHNRLYWYRQTLGQGPEFLTYFQNEAQLEKSRLLSDRFSAERPKGSFSTLEIQRTEQGDSAMYLCASSPGLAGFNEQFFGPGTRLTVL.

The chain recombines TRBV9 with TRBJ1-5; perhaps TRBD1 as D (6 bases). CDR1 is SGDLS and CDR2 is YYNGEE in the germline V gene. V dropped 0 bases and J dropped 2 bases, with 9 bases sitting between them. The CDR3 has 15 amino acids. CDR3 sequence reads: CASSVGGGRNQPQHF. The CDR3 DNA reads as TGTGCCAGCAGCGTAGGCGGGGGGCGCAATCAGCCCCAGCATTTT.